The 28 T cell receptor beta chains below come from one sample, sequenced in a study of PD-L1 blockade in urothelial cancer. The data were produced by immunoSEQ multiplex PCR, yet TCRdb's version contains in-frame clones alone and is incomplete. This sample carries approximately 100,000 clones, 70% to 90% of them seen once, and the ten largest clones take 0.97%. The time point was: pretreatment peripheral blood. The sample here was PBMCs, taken around atezolizumab (anti-PD-L1) treatment. The receptors were gathered from a woman at least 80 years old with urothelial cancer.

The sample holds a few counts of this clone. This sequence joins TRBV27 and TRBJ1-4; D is ambiguous. Per germline, CDR1 MNHEY and CDR2 SMNVEV (reference sequence). The CDR3 spans 13 residues. V lost 5 bases, J lost 0 bases, and 4 bases lay in between. The CDR3 DNA follows: TGTGCCAGCAGTCCCGCAACTAATGAAAAACTGTTTTTT. It translates to CASSPATNEKLFF.

In its sample, this clone was seen once. This rearrangement joins TRBV2 to TRBJ2-5, with D unclear. The CDR3 consists of 14 residues. The germline V gene has CDR1 SNHLY and CDR2 FYNNEI. V was trimmed by 4 bases and J by 2 bases, leaving 11 bases between them. In DNA, the CDR3 is TGTGCCAGCAGTGCCACAAGAGGACAAGAGACCCAGTACTTC. Its translation is CASSATRGQETQYF.

The chain couples TRBV5-1 to TRBJ1-1, with D uncertain. V lost 4 bases and J lost 0, with 10 bases in between. The length of the CDR3 is 14 residues. The germline V gene has CDR1 SGHRS and CDR2 YFSETQ. In DNA form, the CDR3 reads TGCGCCAGCAGCATATCGGGGATGAACACTGAAGCTTTCTTT. Its protein product is CASSISGMNTEAFF.

The chain combines TRBV4-2 with TRBJ2-7, with 11 positions matching TRBD1. Germline values: CDR1 LGHNA, CDR2 YNFKEQ. After removal of 4 bases from V and 1 base from J, the junction contained 9 bases not matched to a gene. The CDR3 has 17 amino acids. As DNA, the CDR3 is TGTGCCAGCAGCCCATGGGCCCGGGACAGGGGGTCCTACGAGCAGTACTTC. This sequence encodes CASSPWARDRGSYEQYF.

This clone was detected once. This chain links TRBV30 with TRBJ2-5; D possibly corresponds to TRBD1 (6 bases). Trimming cost V 2 bases and J 5 bases, with 18 bases left between them. The CDR3 covers 15 residues. The V gene's germline CDR1 is GTSNPN and CDR2 SVGIG (reference sequence). CDR3 loop: CAWSRGFGQGETQYF. In DNA form, the CDR3 reads TGTGCCTGGAGTCGTGGGTTTGGGCAGGGGGAGACCCAGTACTTC. The variable domain in full, with the rest retrieved from reference TRBV30 and TRBJ2-5, is SQTIHQWPATLVQPVGSPLSLECTVEGTSNPNLYWYRQAAGRGLQLLFYSVGIGQISSEVPQNLSASRPQDRQFILSSKKLLLSDSGFYLCAWSRGFGQGETQYFGPGTRLLVL.

The rearrangement joins TRBV7-9 to TRBJ2-2, with TRBD1 matching over 9 bases. V was pared by 8 bases and J by 3 bases, with 7 bases of the junction left unmatched. Looked up from germline, CDR1 is SEHNR and CDR2 is FQNEAQ (reference sequence). The CDR3 is made up of 15 amino acids. CDR3 sequence reads: CASENRGPDTGELFF. CDR3 bases: TGTGCCAGCGAGAACAGGGGGCCCGACACCGGGGAGCTGTTTTTT. The entire variable domain, with the rest obtained from reference TRBV7-9 and TRBJ2-2, is as follows: DTGVSQNPRHKITKRGQNVTFRCDPISEHNRLYWYRQTLGQGPEFLTYFQNEAQLEKSRLLSDRFSAERPKGSFSTLEIQRTEQGDSAMYLCASENRGPDTGELFFGEGSRLTVL.

J is TRBJ1-2 and V is TRBV5-1; possible D gene TRBD1, 5 bases. The CDR3 spans 16 residues. The germline V and J ends were trimmed by 3 bases and 0 bases, with 15 bases remaining between them. The V gene's germline CDR1 is SGHRS and CDR2 YFSETQ. The DNA of the CDR3 is TGCGCCAGCAGCTCCACCGGAGGGGCCCCTAACTATGGCTACACCTTC. It translates to CASSSTGGAPNYGYTF.

This clone appeared a single time. The chain carries TRBV19 and TRBJ1-4, with a possible D match to TRBD1 (6 bases). Germline CDR1 is LNHDA and CDR2 is SQIVND (reference sequence). The CDR3 loop spans 15 amino acids. The V and J ends lost 7 bases and 3 bases respectively, with 15 bases between them. The CDR3 spells CASTQRGAANEKLFF. In DNA form, the CDR3 reads TGTGCCAGTACCCAGCGGGGGGCAGCTAATGAAAAACTGTTTTTT.

This chain uses TRBV19 with TRBJ2-1, with 8 bases fitting TRBD2. The germline gives CDR1 LNHDA, CDR2 SQIVND (reference sequence). The CDR3 has 14 residues. With 5 bases clipped from V and 7 bases from J, the junction kept 7 bases outside the gene matches. The CDR3 here is CASSPRLARNEQFF. CDR3 bases: TGTGCCAGTAGTCCCCGACTAGCGCGTAATGAGCAGTTCTTC.

Only a few counts were recorded for this clone. The chain links TRBV5-6 to TRBJ1-1; 12 bases are shared with TRBD1. There are 16 residues in the CDR3. Germline V gene data show CDR1 as SGHDT and CDR2 as YYEEEE. After removal of 5 bases from V and 5 bases from J, the junction contained 10 bases not matched to a gene. CDR3 region: CASRLTPGQGATEAFF. The CDR3 region has the DNA TGTGCCAGCAGACTGACCCCGGGACAGGGGGCTACTGAAGCTTTCTTT.

The V call is TRBV6-6, the J call TRBJ1-1; no firm D call. Trimming shortened V by 2 bases and J by 4 bases, and 14 bases separated the two germline ends. CDR3 length equals 15 residues. Per germline, CDR1 MNHNY and CDR2 SVGAGI (reference sequence). CDR3 bases: TGTGCCAGCAGTTACCCCGCGGGCATATCCACTGAAGCTTTCTTT. This translates into CASSYPAGISTEAFF.

The genes are TRBV29-1 and TRBJ2-1; 14 bases line up with TRBD2. The V gene end was trimmed by 4 bases and the J gene end by 9 bases; junction bases not matched to a gene: 2. The CDR3 covers 13 residues. Germline CDR1 and CDR2: SQVTM and ANQGSEA. The CDR3 reads CSVGLAGGVEQFF. The CDR3 bases are TGCAGCGTTGGACTAGCGGGAGGGGTTGAGCAGTTCTTC.

The V call is TRBV4-2, the J call TRBJ1-3; no definite D call. Germline CDR1 reads LGHNA; CDR2 reads YNFKEQ. CDR3 length equals 15 residues. V lost 2 bases and J lost 0, with 8 bases in between. As DNA, the CDR3 is TGTGCCAGCAGCCAAACCGGGAACTCTGGAAACACCATATATTTT. It specifies CASSQTGNSGNTIYF.

V and J are TRBV4-2 and TRBJ2-7, with a tentative D call TRBD2 (6 bases). The V end lost 1 base, the J end lost 2 bases, and 18 bases lay between the germline ends. The CDR3 is made up of 17 amino acids. CDR1 is LGHNA, CDR2 YNFKEQ, per germline. The CDR3 DNA reads as TGTGCCAGCAGCCAAGTTAACCTAGCGCGTACCCCCTACGAGCAGTACTTC. Protein: CASSQVNLARTPYEQYF.

This chain uses TRBV5-8 with TRBJ1-1, with D perhaps matching TRBD1 (5 bases). Germline loops: CDR1 SGHTS, CDR2 YDEGEE. The CDR3 has 13 residues. V lost 0 bases to trimming and J lost 6 bases, with 9 bases between them. CDR3 coding DNA: TGTGCCAGCAGCTTGGTAGGGGTGGCTGAAGCTTTCTTT. Protein: CASSLVGVAEAFF.

The chain is built from TRBV28 and TRBJ2-2; D perhaps matches TRBD2 (5 bases). The germline V gene has CDR1 MDHEN and CDR2 SYDVKM. This CDR3 has 20 amino acids. Trimming pared 3 bases from V and 0 bases from J, leaving 23 bases between. The CDR3 nucleotides read TGTGCCAGCAGTTTCTCATGGACGGACTCATATCGCGCGAACACCGGGGAGCTGTTTTTT. Its translation: CASSFSWTDSYRANTGELFF.

The chain employs TRBV5-4 and TRBJ2-7; weak D call: TRBD1 (6 bases). V lost 2 bases to trimming and J lost 9 bases, with 18 bases between them. The germline gives CDR1 SGHNT, CDR2 YYREEE (reference sequence). The CDR3 has 14 amino acids. CDR3 protein: CASSFSRQASVQYF. CDR3 DNA sequence: TGTGCCAGCAGCTTTTCCCGACAGGCCTCCGTGCAGTACTTC.

CDR3 protein: CASSELFSGGRPYNEQFF. CDR3 nucleotide sequence: TGTGCCAGCAGTGAATTGTTTTCCGGAGGGAGACCTTACAATGAGCAGTTCTTC. This chain joins TRBV6-1 and TRBJ2-1, with D perhaps matching TRBD2 (6 bases). The germline V gene has CDR1 MNHNS and CDR2 SASEGT. CDR3 length equals 18 residues. V gave up 2 bases and J gave up 4 bases, with 21 bases separating them.

V gene TRBV27 combines with J gene TRBJ2-2; TRBD2 might be the D (6 bases). This CDR3 comprises 15 residues. The V gene lost 3 bases and the J gene lost 5 bases, with 13 bases spanning the gap. Germline V gene data show CDR1 as MNHEY and CDR2 as SMNVEV (reference sequence). Written as DNA, the CDR3 is TGTGCCAGCAGTTTTGGAACCCGGGGGACCGGGGAGCTGTTTTTT. This gives the protein CASSFGTRGTGELFF.

This chain connects TRBV7-9 to TRBJ1-1; perhaps TRBD1 as D (6 bases). Deletions cut 6 bases from V and 9 bases from J, with 11 bases between. The CDR3 sequence is 11 residues long. Germline V gene data show CDR1 as SEHNR and CDR2 as FQNEAQ (reference sequence). CDR3 region: CASRTQGQAFF. In DNA, the CDR3 is TGTGCCAGCAGGACGCAGGGGCAAGCTTTCTTT.

The chain employs TRBV2 and TRBJ1-1, with D possibly being TRBD1 (5 bases). V lost 6 bases and J 1 base, leaving 9 bases between the germline ends. The CDR3 has 13 residues. The germline CDR1 and CDR2 sequences are SNHLY and FYNNEI. The CDR3 coding sequence is TGTGCCAGCAGCAGGACAAAGAACACTGAAGCTTTCTTT. Its protein is CASSRTKNTEAFF.

The rearrangement links TRBV28 to TRBJ2-3; D ambiguous. The V gene lost 5 bases and the J gene lost 2 bases, with 20 bases spanning the gap. The CDR3 loop spans 17 amino acids. Germline CDR1 and CDR2: MDHEN and SYDVKM. The CDR3 sequence is CASSPSRRARNTDTQYF. CDR3 in DNA: TGTGCCAGCAGTCCGTCCAGGCGCGCAAGGAACACAGATACGCAGTATTTT. The full variable domain, its missing parts supplied by reference TRBV28 and TRBJ2-3, is DVKVTQSSRYLVKRTGEKVFLECVQDMDHENMFWYRQDPGLGLRLIYFSYDVKMKEKGDIPEGYSVSREKKERFSLILESASTNQTSMYLCASSPSRRARNTDTQYFGPGTRLTVL.

The chain recombines TRBV21-1 with TRBJ2-2; the table calls TRBD2, which could not be checked here. TRBV21-1 is a known pseudogene. The CDR3 extends over 12 amino acids. The CDR3 is CASSNLPGELFF. CDR3 sequence (DNA): TGTGCCAGCAGCAACCTTCCCGGGGAGCTGTTTTTT.

This chain uses TRBV28 with TRBJ2-7, with D possibly TRBD1 on 5 matching bases. V lost 8 bases and J lost 3, with 8 bases in between. The CDR3 contains 11 residues. Germline assignment: CDR1 MDHEN and CDR2 SYDVKM. In nucleotides, the CDR3 is TGTGCCAGCGGGGCCGACTACGAGCAGTACTTC. It yields the protein CASGADYEQYF.

This chain joins TRBV5-4 and TRBJ2-5, with 10 bases aligning to TRBD1. This CDR3 is built from 15 residues. Germline V lookup: CDR1 SGHNT, CDR2 YYREEE (reference sequence). Germline trimming cut 4 bases from V and 3 bases from J; bases unmatched to any gene: 6. The CDR3 bases are TGTGCCAGCAGCAAAGATGGGACAGGGGAAGAGACCCAGTACTTC. Translated, it gives CASSKDGTGEETQYF.

This sequence joins TRBV9 and TRBJ1-6, with D unresolved. V lost 2 bases and J 0 bases, leaving 12 bases between the germline ends. The CDR3 is made up of 17 amino acids. The germline V gene encodes CDR1 SGDLS and CDR2 YYNGEE. CDR3 DNA: TGTGCCAGCAGCGTTCGGACTTCGAGCTCCTATAATTCACCCCTCCACTTT. Residues: CASSVRTSSSYNSPLHF.

The J gene is TRBJ2-3, the V gene TRBV9; 10 nucleotides match TRBD2. This CDR3 is 16 amino acids long. V dropped 0 bases and J dropped 1; count of bases not matched to a gene: 2. Germline CDR1 is SGDLS and CDR2 is YYNGEE. CDR3 in DNA: TGTGCCAGCAGCGTAGAACTAGCGGGGCGCACAGATACGCAGTATTTT. Translated, it gives CASSVELAGRTDTQYF.

This clone was recorded only once. Its ends do not fully match the called genes, so a read error is possible. This chain joins TRBV2 and TRBJ2-2; 7 nucleotides align to TRBD1. The CDR3 has 14 residues. Germline values: CDR1 SNHLY, CDR2 FYNNEI. In DNA form, the CDR3 reads TGTGCCAGCAGGCTGGGACAGAACGCCGGGGAGCTGTTTTTT. Its protein product is CASRLGQNAGELFF.